A single sample gave rise to the 4 T cell receptor beta chains below, sequenced in a study of blood T cell repertoires in COVID-19. Sequenced by immunoSEQ multiplex PCR; TCRdb stores in-frame clones only, minus some. The table shows just under 90,000 clones, with approximately 91% occurring only once. The sample taken for sequencing was peripheral blood. The receptors originated from a woman older than 75 with acute or convalescent COVID-19.

This chain uses TRBV7-2 with TRBJ1-5; 11 bases match TRBD1. Germline loops: CDR1 SGHTA, CDR2 FQGNSA. The CDR3 covers 15 residues. V shed 1 base, J shed 7 bases, and the junction held 3 bases outside the gene matches. The chain's CDR3 is CASSLVGTGGQPQHF. CDR3 nucleotides: TGTGCCAGCAGCTTAGTCGGGACAGGGGGACAGCCCCAGCATTTT.

In its sample, this clone was seen once. This specimen includes other DNA sequences encoding the same CDR3. The chain carries TRBV5-1 and TRBJ1-3, with 11 bases matching TRBD1. This CDR3 has 15 residues. V lost 0 bases and J lost 7; bases outside the gene matches: 3. CDR1 and CDR2 from the germline V gene are SGHRS and YFSETQ. The CDR3 sequence: CASSLEGTGGNTIYF. The CDR3 nucleotides read TGCGCCAGCAGCTTGGAAGGGACAGGGGGGAACACCATATATTTT. The whole variable domain, filled in from reference TRBV5-1 and TRBJ1-3, reads KAGVTQTPRYLIKTRGQQVTLSCSPISGHRSVSWYQQTPGQGLQFLFEYFSETQRNKGNFPGRFSGRQFSNSRSEMNVSTLELGDSALYLCASSLEGTGGNTIYFGEGSWLTVV.

The chain is built from TRBV6-1 and TRBJ1-4; 10 bases match TRBD1. After removal of 2 bases from V and 8 bases from J, the junction contained 8 bases not matched to a gene. The CDR3 is made up of 16 amino acids. Per the germline V gene, CDR1 is MNHNS and CDR2 is SASEGT. CDR3: CASSEPRQGAREKLFF. Here the CDR3 DNA reads TGTGCCAGCAGTGAACCTCGACAGGGGGCACGAGAAAAACTGTTTTTT.

This clone was observed once. The chain is built from TRBV4-3 and TRBJ2-1, with 8 bases aligning to TRBD1. Trimming removed 2 bases from V and 2 bases from J; junction bases left unmatched: 8. The germline V gene has CDR1 LGHNA and CDR2 YSLEER. The CDR3 has 17 residues. In nucleotides, the CDR3 is TGCGCCAGCAGCCAATACCCCGGGACAGGTACCTACAATGAGCAGTTCTTC. It specifies CASSQYPGTGTYNEQFF.